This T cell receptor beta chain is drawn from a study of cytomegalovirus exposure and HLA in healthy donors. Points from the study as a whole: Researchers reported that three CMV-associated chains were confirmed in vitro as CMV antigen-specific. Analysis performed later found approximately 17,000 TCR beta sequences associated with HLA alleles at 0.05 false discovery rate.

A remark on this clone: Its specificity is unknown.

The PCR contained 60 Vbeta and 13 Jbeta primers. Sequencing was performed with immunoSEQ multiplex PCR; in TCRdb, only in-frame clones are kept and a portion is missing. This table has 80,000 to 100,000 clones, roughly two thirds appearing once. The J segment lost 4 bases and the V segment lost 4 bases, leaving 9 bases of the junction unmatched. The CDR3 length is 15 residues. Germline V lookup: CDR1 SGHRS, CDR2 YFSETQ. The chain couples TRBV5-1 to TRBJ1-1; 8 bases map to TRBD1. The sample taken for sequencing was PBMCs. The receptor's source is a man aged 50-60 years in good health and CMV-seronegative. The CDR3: CASSPQGARGTEAFF. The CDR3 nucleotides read TGCGCCAGCAGCCCGCAGGGGGCCCGTGGCACTGAAGCTTTCTTT.